Following are 9 T cell receptor beta chains from one sample sequenced in a study of technical replicates of blood from several donors. The assay was immunoSEQ multiplex PCR, and TCRdb's table has in-frame clones only and misses some. The table lists about 97,000 clones, approximately 94% of them singletons. The sample was T cells isolated from PBMCs. The origin of the receptors is a human donor in good health.

The rearrangement uses TRBV4-2 and TRBJ1-2; D unresolved. V dropped 0 bases and J dropped 1 base, with 3 bases sitting between them. This CDR3 is 13 amino acids long. Germline-derived CDR1 and CDR2 are LGHNA and YNFKEQ. This CDR3 is CASSQDGNYGYTF. CDR3 nucleotides: TGTGCCAGCAGCCAAGACGGTAACTATGGCTACACCTTC.

The genes are TRBV19 and TRBJ1-1; the match to TRBD1 covers 10 bases. The CDR3 is made up of 17 amino acids. The trim removed 3 bases at V and 4 bases at J, leaving 11 bases unmatched. Per the germline V gene, CDR1 is LNHDA and CDR2 is SQIVND (reference sequence). The CDR3 coding sequence is TGTGCCAGTAGTATGGTAGACAGGGGGCAGGTTAGCACTGAAGCTTTCTTT. As protein: CASSMVDRGQVSTEAFF.

The chain has TRBV11-2 and TRBJ2-1; TRBD2 matches 10 bases. Trimming removed 2 bases from V and 2 bases from J; junction bases left unmatched: 3. CDR1 and CDR2 (germline): SGHAT, FQNNGV. This CDR3 comprises 16 residues. This CDR3 is CASSLTSGNTYNEQFF. The CDR3 region has the DNA TGTGCCAGCAGCTTAACTAGCGGGAACACCTACAATGAGCAGTTCTTC.

The chain couples TRBV9 to TRBJ2-1, with D perhaps matching TRBD2 (6 bases). Germline CDR1 SGDLS, CDR2 YYNGEE. The CDR3 totals 14 residues. Between the trimmed V and J ends, which lost 6 bases and 7 bases, there was a span of 17 bases. This CDR3 is CASTPGGRFNEQFF. As DNA, the CDR3 is TGTGCCAGCACTCCCGGAGGGAGATTTAATGAGCAGTTCTTC.

J is TRBJ2-7 and V is TRBV7-3; 8 bases agree with TRBD1. Germline loops: CDR1 SGHTA, CDR2 FQGTGA. J gave up 3 bases and V 7 bases, and 8 bases lay outside the gene matches. CDR3 length: 14 residues. CDR3 residues: CASTLPDRVYEQYF. Here the CDR3 DNA reads TGTGCCAGCACTCTCCCGGACAGGGTCTACGAGCAGTACTTC.

The chain is built from TRBV6-1 and TRBJ1-5; D is unresolved. The CDR3 is 13 residues long. Germline V CDR1 and CDR2: MNHNS, SASEGT. V lost 2 bases to trimming and J lost 3 bases, with 5 bases between them. The chain's CDR3 is CASSETYNQPQHF. CDR3 bases: TGTGCCAGCAGTGAAACTTACAATCAGCCCCAGCATTTT.

This rearrangement joins TRBV4-3 to TRBJ2-2; unclear D gene. V lost 0 bases and J lost 5, with 7 bases in between. CDR3 length: 14 residues. From germline, CDR1 is LGHNA and CDR2 YSLEER. The CDR3, as DNA: TGCGCCAGCAGCCAAGAATTCGGTACCGGGGAGCTGTTTTTT. Translating it yields CASSQEFGTGELFF.

The chain uses TRBV27 and TRBJ1-1, with D possibly being TRBD1 (6 bases). The CDR3 totals 13 residues. V gave up 2 bases and J gave up 4 bases, with 8 bases separating them. Per germline, CDR1 MNHEY and CDR2 SMNVEV (reference sequence). The DNA of the CDR3 is TGTGCCAGCAGTTTAGGGGGCGGCACTGAAGCTTTCTTT. Its protein is CASSLGGGTEAFF.

The sample holds a few counts of this clone. This sequence joins TRBV28 and TRBJ1-4, with D possibly matching TRBD1 (5 bases). CDR1 and CDR2 (germline): MDHEN, SYDVKM. Trimming removed 1 base from V and 7 bases from J, with 7 bases in between. This CDR3 comprises 13 residues. CDR3 loop: CASSLFRGEKLFF. CDR3 bases: TGTGCCAGCAGTTTATTTAGGGGTGAAAAACTGTTTTTT.